This is a list of T cell receptor beta chains from one sample in a study of CDR3 diversity in severe acne. In TCRdb, the PCR reads were re-called with MiXCR into one record per CDR3 protein. Of more than 85,000 distinct CDR3 sequences in the sample, approximately 54% were seen once. Sequenced: blood. The receptors shown here come from a male donor with severe acne vulgaris. Each CDR3 is given with its conserved first and last residue. Each record gives: J gene, V gene, D gene, clone size, CDR3 DNA, CDR3 protein. A D gene is named only where the DNA matches it firmly. Clone size is given for some rows only: seen once, a few or many times, or a class if the clone is expanded.

J: TRBJ2-2
V: TRBV10-3
D: NA
size: once
DNA: TGTGCCAGCAGTCTAAACAGCCCCGGGGAGCTGTTTTTT
CDR3: CASSLNSPGELFF

J: TRBJ1-1
V: TRBV24-1
D: NA
size: NA
DNA: TGTGCCACCAGTGCCGGGGGGTTCGACACTGAAGCTTTCTTT
CDR3: CATSAGGFDTEAFF

J: TRBJ2-1
V: TRBV12-3/TRBV12-4
D: TRBD2
size: NA
DNA: TGTGCCAGCAGCTACGGACTAGCGCACAGTGAGCAGTTCTTC
CDR3: CASSYGLAHSEQFF

J: TRBJ2-1
V: TRBV27
D: NA
size: many
DNA: TGTGCCAGCAGTTTATGGGCGGTTAGCTCCTACAATGAGCAGTTCTTC
CDR3: CASSLWAVSSYNEQFF

J: TRBJ2-1
V: TRBV28
D: NA
size: NA
DNA: TGTGCCAGCAGTCCGGGGGTACACAATGAGCAGTTCTTC
CDR3: CASSPGVHNEQFF

J: TRBJ2-2
V: TRBV10-3
D: NA
size: NA
DNA: TGTGCCATCGGAACCGGGGAGCTGTTTTTT
CDR3: CAIGTGELFF

J: TRBJ1-1
V: TRBV14
D: NA
size: NA
DNA: TGTGCCAGCAGCCAGGGCCCTTCTGAGTTGGACACTGAAGCTTTCTTT
CDR3: CASSQGPSELDTEAFF

J: TRBJ1-4
V: TRBV2
D: NA
size: NA
DNA: TGTGCCAGCAGAGACAGTGGCGAAAAACTGTTTTTT
CDR3: CASRDSGEKLFF

J: TRBJ1-1
V: TRBV7-8
D: NA
size: NA
DNA: TGTGCCAGCAGCTCGGTCACTGAAGCTTTCTTT
CDR3: CASSSVTEAFF

J: TRBJ1-1
V: TRBV10-3
D: NA
size: NA
DNA: TGTGCCATCGGGGCCACAGGAAACACTGAGGCTTTCTTT
CDR3: CAIGATGNTEAFF

J: TRBJ2-1
V: TRBV20-1
D: NA
size: many
DNA: TGCAGTGCTGACGACTCGGCTAGCGTCAAGCTGAATGAGCAGTTCTTC
CDR3: CSADDSASVKLNEQFF

J: TRBJ1-1
V: TRBV20-1
D: NA
size: NA
DNA: TGCAGTGCTAGAGACTGGGTGAACACTGAAGCTTTCTTT
CDR3: CSARDWVNTEAFF

J: TRBJ1-1
V: TRBV2
D: NA
size: NA
DNA: TGTGCCAGTAGGGGGGAGGGGACCTATGGCTACACCTTCTTT
CDR3: CASRGEGTYGYTFF

J: TRBJ2-7
V: TRBV25-1
D: NA
size: NA
DNA: TGTGCCAGCAGTAAAGGGAGGACAACATACACCTACGAGCAGTACTTC
CDR3: CASSKGRTTYTYEQYF

J: TRBJ2-7
V: TRBV2
D: NA
size: many
DNA: TGTGCCAGCAGGCTAACGAGCGGCTACGAGCAGTACTTC
CDR3: CASRLTSGYEQYF

J: TRBJ2-5
V: TRBV5-6
D: TRBD1
size: NA
DNA: TGTGCCAGCAGCACACTTAAACCCACAGGGGATGGAGAGACCCAGTACTTC
CDR3: CASSTLKPTGDGETQYF

J: TRBJ2-3
V: TRBV15
D: NA
size: NA
DNA: TGTGCCAGCAGCAAAGGACGGGCAGTGTCGGCAGATACGCAGTATTTT
CDR3: CASSKGRAVSADTQYF

J: TRBJ1-3
V: TRBV6-6
D: NA
size: NA
DNA: TGTGCCAGCAGTTACTCCGGGCACTCTGGAAACACCATATATTTT
CDR3: CASSYSGHSGNTIYF

J: TRBJ1-1
V: TRBV7-7
D: NA
size: many
DNA: TGTGCTAGCAGCTTAACACTGGACACTGAAGCTTTCTTT
CDR3: CASSLTLDTEAFF

J: TRBJ1-2
V: TRBV5-1
D: TRBD1
size: NA
DNA: TGCGCCAGCAGCAGAACCGGGACAGGGGGCGCTCCTGGCTACACCTTC
CDR3: CASSRTGTGGAPGYTF

J: TRBJ2-2
V: TRBV19
D: NA
size: NA
DNA: TGTGCCAGTAGTATAGCACAGGGCACCGGGGAGCTGTTTTTT
CDR3: CASSIAQGTGELFF

J: TRBJ1-2
V: TRBV6-2/TRBV6-3
D: NA
size: few
DNA: TGTGCCAGCAGTTTGGCGGGATTTAACTATGGCTACACCTTC
CDR3: CASSLAGFNYGYTF

J: TRBJ1-1
V: TRBV25-1
D: NA
size: NA
DNA: TGTGCCAGCATAGAACAGGCTGGGTACACTGAAGCTTTCTTT
CDR3: CASIEQAGYTEAFF

J: TRBJ2-7
V: TRBV7-2
D: TRBD2
size: once
DNA: TGTGCCAGCAGCTCGGGACTAGCGGGAGGGCCGGGGTACGAGCAGTACTTC
CDR3: CASSSGLAGGPGYEQYF

J: TRBJ2-7
V: TRBV7-9
D: NA
size: few
DNA: TGTGCCAGCAGCACCAGCGGATTGATGTCAGAGCAGTACTTC
CDR3: CASSTSGLMSEQYF

J: TRBJ2-5
V: TRBV2
D: NA
size: medium-sized
DNA: TGTGCCAGCAGTGATATAGCGGGGACAGCGTTGGGGACCCAGTACTTC
CDR3: CASSDIAGTALGTQYF

J: TRBJ1-1
V: TRBV2
D: NA
size: NA
DNA: TGTGCCACCAGTCGGTGGGGGAGGGACACTGAAGCTTTCTTT
CDR3: CATSRWGRDTEAFF

J: TRBJ2-3
V: TRBV28
D: NA
size: many
DNA: TGTGCCAGCACCTTGGGATATATGGATACGCAGTATTTT
CDR3: CASTLGYMDTQYF

J: TRBJ1-6
V: TRBV25-1
D: NA
size: few
DNA: TGTGCCAGCAGTGAATATGACAGGAATCTTAATTCACCCCTCCACTTT
CDR3: CASSEYDRNLNSPLHF

J: TRBJ2-3
V: TRBV7-2
D: NA
size: many
DNA: TGTGCCAGCAGCTTAGTCAGGACTAGCACAGATACGCAGTATTTT
CDR3: CASSLVRTSTDTQYF

J: TRBJ1-1
V: TRBV2
D: NA
size: few
DNA: TGTGCCAGCAGTGAAGATAAAGGGTCGGGCACTGAAGCTTTCTTT
CDR3: CASSEDKGSGTEAFF

J: TRBJ2-7
V: TRBV7-9
D: NA
size: few
DNA: TGTGCCAGCAGCTCGTCGGACGAGAGCTCCTACGAGCAGTACTTC
CDR3: CASSSSDESSYEQYF

J: TRBJ2-1
V: TRBV12-3/TRBV12-4
D: NA
size: few
DNA: TGTGCCAGCAGTTTACCGGGAGTAGGGAGGAATGAGCAGTTCTTC
CDR3: CASSLPGVGRNEQFF

J: TRBJ2-7
V: TRBV10-1
D: TRBD1
size: NA
DNA: TGCGCCAGCAGTGAGGGGGACAGCTCCTACGAGCAGTACTTC
CDR3: CASSEGDSSYEQYF

J: TRBJ1-1
V: TRBV5-6
D: TRBD1
size: many
DNA: TGTGCCAGCAGCTTACAACAGGGGGCTGCTTTCTTT
CDR3: CASSLQQGAAFF

J: TRBJ1-1
V: TRBV6-5
D: NA
size: NA
DNA: TGTGCCAGCCTAGGGCGGAGCGACACTGAAGCTTTCTTT
CDR3: CASLGRSDTEAFF

J: TRBJ2-7
V: TRBV20-1
D: TRBD2
size: NA
DNA: TGCAGTGCTACCGGGACTAGCGGGTGGAGCTCCTACGAGCAGTACTTC
CDR3: CSATGTSGWSSYEQYF

J: TRBJ2-1
V: TRBV7-9
D: TRBD2
size: NA
DNA: TGTGCCAGCAGCCCGCCGACTAGCGGGAGGGCCGAGTATGGTGGCTCCTACAATGAGCAGTTCTTC
CDR3: CASSPPTSGRAEYGGSYNEQFF

J: TRBJ1-1
V: TRBV19
D: NA
size: many
DNA: TGTGCCAGTAGTATTGGGCAGAACACTGAAGCTTTCTTT
CDR3: CASSIGQNTEAFF

J: TRBJ1-1
V: TRBV7-8
D: NA
size: many
DNA: TGTGCCAGCAGCTTAAATAATGAAGCTTTCTTT
CDR3: CASSLNNEAFF

J: TRBJ2-7
V: TRBV3-1
D: TRBD2
size: many
DNA: TGTGCCAGCAGCCAAGGCCGGACTAGCGGCTCCTACGAGCAGTACTTC
CDR3: CASSQGRTSGSYEQYF

J: TRBJ1-4
V: TRBV5-1
D: NA
size: many
DNA: TGCGCCAGCAGCTTGGACGTGAGAACTCCAACTAATGAAAAACTGTTTTTT
CDR3: CASSLDVRTPTNEKLFF

J: TRBJ2-7
V: TRBV29-1
D: NA
size: NA
DNA: TGCAGCGTTGAAAGGTCAGGGGAGGTCGAGCAGTACTTC
CDR3: CSVERSGEVEQYF

J: TRBJ2-7
V: TRBV28
D: NA
size: few
DNA: TGTGCCAGCACCGGTGTTAGCTCCTACGAGCAGTACTTC
CDR3: CASTGVSSYEQYF

J: TRBJ2-3
V: TRBV12-5
D: NA
size: few
DNA: TGTGCTAGTGGTTTGGTACGAATAAGTGGGGCAGATACGCAGTATTTT
CDR3: CASGLVRISGADTQYF

J: TRBJ2-7
V: TRBV10-3
D: NA
size: NA
DNA: TGTGCCATCAGTTCGGGGGGCTTGTACGAGCAGTACTTC
CDR3: CAISSGGLYEQYF

J: TRBJ2-7
V: TRBV2
D: TRBD2
size: NA
DNA: TGTGCCAGCAGTAAGCGGGACCTACTTTCCCTCTACGAGCAGTACTTC
CDR3: CASSKRDLLSLYEQYF

J: TRBJ2-3
V: TRBV4-1
D: TRBD2
size: NA
DNA: TGCGCCAGCAGCCAACCGACTAGCGGAAAACACACAGATACGCAGTATTTT
CDR3: CASSQPTSGKHTDTQYF

J: TRBJ2-7
V: TRBV20-1
D: TRBD2
size: NA
DNA: TGCAGTGCTAGAGCACCGACTAGCGGGAGGTACGAGCAGTACTTC
CDR3: CSARAPTSGRYEQYF

J: TRBJ2-1
V: TRBV20-1
D: TRBD2
size: NA
DNA: TGCAGTGCTGGGACTAGCGGGAGGACCCGCTCCTACAATGAGCAGTTCTTC
CDR3: CSAGTSGRTRSYNEQFF

J: TRBJ2-2
V: TRBV4-1
D: NA
size: many
DNA: TGCGCCAGCAGCTCGGGGGTGGGGGAGCTGTTTTTT
CDR3: CASSSGVGELFF

J: TRBJ2-7
V: TRBV7-9
D: NA
size: NA
DNA: TGTGCCAGCAGCCAATCCTATTATGGGACGCGCTCCTACGAGCAGTACTTC
CDR3: CASSQSYYGTRSYEQYF

J: TRBJ2-7
V: TRBV20-1
D: TRBD2
size: many
DNA: TGCAGTGCCCTCACCCAAGGACTAGCGGGGGTGCTATACGAGCAGTACTTC
CDR3: CSALTQGLAGVLYEQYF

J: TRBJ2-1
V: TRBV24-1
D: NA
size: NA
DNA: TGTGCCACCAGTGATCCGGCGGATTCCTACAATGAGCAGTTCTTC
CDR3: CATSDPADSYNEQFF

J: TRBJ2-7
V: TRBV20-1
D: NA
size: NA
DNA: TGCAGTGCTAGGGCTATTACTAGCAGCTCATCGTACGAGCAGTACTTC
CDR3: CSARAITSSSSYEQYF

J: TRBJ2-1
V: TRBV19
D: TRBD1
size: many
DNA: TGTGCCAGTAGTGTAACAGGGGTCTACAATGAGCAGTTCTTC
CDR3: CASSVTGVYNEQFF

J: TRBJ1-5
V: TRBV12-5
D: NA
size: many
DNA: TGTGCTAGTGCTGGAGGGGTTGGACAGCCCCAGCATTTT
CDR3: CASAGGVGQPQHF

J: TRBJ2-5
V: TRBV7-4
D: NA
size: once
DNA: TGCGCCAGCAGCCAAGAACTACAGGGTGCGCAGACCCAGTACTTC
CDR3: CASSQELQGAQTQYF

J: TRBJ2-2
V: TRBV29-1
D: NA
size: medium-sized
DNA: TGCAGCGTCGGGACGGATCCTGAGCGCGGGGAGCTGTTTTTT
CDR3: CSVGTDPERGELFF